In this sample, the clone carrying this T cell receptor beta chain turned up many times. This entry is derived from a study of blood T cell repertoires in COVID-19. Study background: T cells, B-cell-depleted T cells, or PBMCs supplied cDNA or gDNA.

TCRdb's copy holds only in-frame clones and misses some; the assay was immunoSEQ multiplex PCR. The table has roughly 240,000 clones, approximately 90% seen once. The study recruited exposed participants who had met a COVID-19 case within 2 weeks before entry. V was trimmed by 5 bases and J by 6 bases, leaving 17 bases between them. Germline V lookup: CDR1 SGHRS, CDR2 YFSETQ. This CDR3 comprises 14 residues. The sequenced sample consisted of PBMCs or T cells enriched from blood (not recorded which). This chain uses TRBV5-1 with TRBJ1-2, with D unresolved. The receptor's source is a man aged 50-59 years who had been exposed to COVID-19. In DNA form, the CDR3 reads TGCGCCAGCAGAAAGATTGAGGGTGGCGATGGCTACACCTTC. Translation gives CASRKIEGGDGYTF.